Presented here are 2 T cell receptor beta chains from one specimen sequenced in a study of blood T cell repertoires in COVID-19. The data were produced by immunoSEQ multiplex PCR, yet TCRdb's version contains in-frame clones alone and is incomplete. The sample has tens of thousands of clones, roughly 91% seen once. The sequenced sample was peripheral blood. These receptors came from a man aged 45-65 years with COVID-19, enrolled during active disease.

V gene TRBV14 combines with J gene TRBJ2-1, with 12 bases lining up with TRBD1. Germline-derived CDR1 and CDR2 are SGHDN and FVKESK. Trimming took 4 bases from V and 7 from J; bases not matched to a gene: 8. The CDR3 is 16 residues long. CDR3 loop: CASSLPGQGAENEQFF. In DNA form, the CDR3 reads TGTGCCAGCAGCCTTCCGGGACAGGGGGCGGAAAATGAGCAGTTCTTC. The full variable domain, completed using reference TRBV14 and TRBJ2-1, is EAGVTQFPSHSVIEKGQTVTLRCDPISGHDNLYWYRRVMGKEIKFLLHFVKESKQDESGMPNNRFLAERTGGTYSTLKVQPAELEDSGVYFCASSLPGQGAENEQFFGPGTRLTVL.

The chain links TRBV9 to TRBJ1-1; tentatively, D is TRBD1 (6 bases). Deletions cut 4 bases from V and 0 bases from J, with 16 bases between. Germline CDR1 SGDLS, CDR2 YYNGEE. This CDR3 spans 16 amino acids. The CDR3 DNA reads TGTGCCAGCAGCCCCCGAAGTACAGGGATGAACACTGAAGCTTTCTTT. It codes for CASSPRSTGMNTEAFF.